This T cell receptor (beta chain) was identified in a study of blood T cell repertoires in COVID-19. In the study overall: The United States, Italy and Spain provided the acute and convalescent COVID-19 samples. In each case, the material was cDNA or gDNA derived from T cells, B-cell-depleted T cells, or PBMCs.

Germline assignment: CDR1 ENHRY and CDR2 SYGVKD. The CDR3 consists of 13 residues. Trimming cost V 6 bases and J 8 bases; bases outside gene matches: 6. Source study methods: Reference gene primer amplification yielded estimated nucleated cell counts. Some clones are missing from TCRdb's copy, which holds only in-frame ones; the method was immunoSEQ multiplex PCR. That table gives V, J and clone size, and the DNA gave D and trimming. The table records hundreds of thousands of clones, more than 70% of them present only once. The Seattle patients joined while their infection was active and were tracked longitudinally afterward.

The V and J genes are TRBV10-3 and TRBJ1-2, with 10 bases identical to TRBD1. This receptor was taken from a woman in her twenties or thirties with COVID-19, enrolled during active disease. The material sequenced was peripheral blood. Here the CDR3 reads CAIRTGTGDGYTF. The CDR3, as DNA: TGTGCCATCAGGACCGGGACAGGGGACGGCTACACCTTC.